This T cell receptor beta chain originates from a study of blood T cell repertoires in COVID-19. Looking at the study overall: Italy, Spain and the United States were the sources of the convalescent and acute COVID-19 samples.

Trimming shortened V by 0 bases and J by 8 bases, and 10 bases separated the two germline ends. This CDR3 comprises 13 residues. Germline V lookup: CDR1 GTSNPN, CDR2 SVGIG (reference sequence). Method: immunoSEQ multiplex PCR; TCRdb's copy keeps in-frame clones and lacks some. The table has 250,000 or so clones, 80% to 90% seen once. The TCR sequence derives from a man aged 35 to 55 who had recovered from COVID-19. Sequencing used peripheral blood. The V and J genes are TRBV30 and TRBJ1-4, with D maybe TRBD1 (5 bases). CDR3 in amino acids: CAWSVGTSEKLFF. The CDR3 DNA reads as TGTGCCTGGAGTGTTGGGACTTCCGAAAAACTGTTTTTT. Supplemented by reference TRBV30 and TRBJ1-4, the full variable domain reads SQTIHQWPATLVQPVGSPLSLECTVEGTSNPNLYWYRQAAGRGLQLLFYSVGIGQISSEVPQNLSASRPQDRQFILSSKKLLLSDSGFYLCAWSVGTSEKLFFGSGTQLSVL.